This record covers a single T cell receptor (beta chain). The data were taken from a study of cytomegalovirus exposure and HLA in healthy donors. PCR primers comprised 60 Vbeta and 13 Jbeta primers. The data were produced by immunoSEQ multiplex PCR, yet TCRdb's version contains in-frame clones alone and is incomplete. In the table there are roughly 150,000 clones, over 80% of which are singletons. Germline V gives CDR1 KGHSH, CDR2 LQKENI. The CDR3 consists of 15 residues. V lost 4 bases to trimming and J lost 1 base; unmatched junction nucleotides: 5. This receptor was identified in a female donor in good health and CMV-seronegative. This chain joins TRBV18 and TRBJ2-3; 7 nucleotides agree with TRBD1. Sequenced: PBMCs. CDR3 loop: CASSLNRGGTDTQYF. The CDR3 DNA reads as TGTGCCAGCTCACTTAACAGGGGTGGCACAGATACGCAGTATTTT. The whole variable domain, filled in from reference TRBV18 and TRBJ2-3, reads NAGVMQNPRHLVRRRGQEARLRCSPMKGHSHVYWYRQLPEEGLKFMVYLQKENIIDESGMPKERFSAEFPKEGPSILRIQQVVRGDSAAYFCASSLNRGGTDTQYFGPGTRLTVL.